This is a list of T cell receptor beta chains from one sample in a study of lymphopenia after photon versus proton radiotherapy. Profiled with immunoSEQ multiplex PCR; TCRdb holds only in-frame clones, not every one. The table shows some 70,000 clones, with 87% occurring only once. The sequences come from peripheral blood, collected from a patient treated with proton-based radiotherapy. These receptors all come from a man older than 75 with esophageal cancer. Each CDR3 is given with its conserved first and last residue. The D gene is left open where the match is weak. Part of the rows lack a size; the others show once, few, many or a class for expanded clones.

len: 14; d_gene: -; j_gene: TRBJ2-7; abundance: -; v_gene: TRBV6-6; CDR3nt: TGTGCCAGCAGTTACTCGAGTCTGTTCCTCGAGCAGTACTTC; CDR3aa: CASSYSSLFLEQYF
len: 14; d_gene: -; j_gene: TRBJ2-7; abundance: -; v_gene: TRBV29-1; CDR3nt: TGCAGCGTTGAGGCTATGGGGGGCTCCTACGAGCAGTACTTC; CDR3aa: CSVEAMGGSYEQYF
len: 11; d_gene: -; j_gene: TRBJ2-1; abundance: -; v_gene: TRBV5-1; CDR3nt: TGCGCCAGCAGCTTGGACTTTGAGCAGTTCTTC; CDR3aa: CASSLDFEQFF
len: 15; d_gene: TRBD1; j_gene: TRBJ2-7; abundance: -; v_gene: TRBV27; CDR3nt: TGTGCCAGCAGCTCCTCAGGGACAGGGACCTACGAGCAGTACTTC; CDR3aa: CASSSSGTGTYEQYF
len: 13; d_gene: -; j_gene: TRBJ2-1; abundance: -; v_gene: TRBV19; CDR3nt: TGTGCCAGTAGTCAGGTCGCGTTCAATGAGCAGTTCTTC; CDR3aa: CASSQVAFNEQFF
len: 16; d_gene: -; j_gene: TRBJ1-4; abundance: once; v_gene: TRBV28; CDR3nt: TGTGCCAGCAGCCTCGGTGGGGCGCAAACTAATGAAAAACTGTTTTTT; CDR3aa: CASSLGGAQTNEKLFF
len: 13; d_gene: TRBD1; j_gene: TRBJ1-2; abundance: -; v_gene: TRBV7-2; CDR3nt: TGTGCCAGCCGAACAGGGGTATACTATGGCTACACCTTC; CDR3aa: CASRTGVYYGYTF
len: 11; d_gene: TRBD1; j_gene: TRBJ2-7; abundance: -; v_gene: TRBV20-1; CDR3nt: TGCAGTGCATCCCAGGGGGCGCGCCAGTACTTC; CDR3aa: CSASQGARQYF
len: 15; d_gene: -; j_gene: TRBJ1-1; abundance: once; v_gene: TRBV6-5; CDR3nt: TGTGCCAGCAGTTACCCCGCCTCACCCCGTATTGAAGCTTTCTTT; CDR3aa: CASSYPASPRIEAFF
len: 14; d_gene: -; j_gene: TRBJ1-2; abundance: -; v_gene: TRBV30; CDR3nt: TGTGCCTGGAGTGAAGGAGTTAAGGGGGGAGGCTACACCTTC; CDR3aa: CAWSEGVKGGGYTF
len: 15; d_gene: -; j_gene: TRBJ2-3; abundance: -; v_gene: TRBV5-5; CDR3nt: TGTGCCAGCAGCTTGAGTGCTAGCGTCACAGATACGCAGTATTTT; CDR3aa: CASSLSASVTDTQYF
len: 13; d_gene: -; j_gene: TRBJ1-1; abundance: -; v_gene: TRBV9; CDR3nt: TGTGCCAGCAGCGTAGTTCCCGACAGGAAGGCTTTCTTT; CDR3aa: CASSVVPDRKAFF
len: 17; d_gene: -; j_gene: TRBJ1-5; abundance: few; v_gene: TRBV19; CDR3nt: TGTGCCAGTAACACGCCCGGACATGATTATAGCAATCAGCCCCAGCATTTT; CDR3aa: CASNTPGHDYSNQPQHF
len: 16; d_gene: -; j_gene: TRBJ2-1; abundance: -; v_gene: TRBV25-1; CDR3nt: TGTGCCAGCCTAAACGCCGGGGAGGACCACTACAATGAGCAGTTCTTC; CDR3aa: CASLNAGEDHYNEQFF
len: 15; d_gene: TRBD1; j_gene: TRBJ2-3; abundance: once; v_gene: TRBV19; CDR3nt: TGTGCCAGTAGGAAGGACAGGGCAAGCACAGATACGCAGTATTTT; CDR3aa: CASRKDRASTDTQYF
len: 16; d_gene: -; j_gene: TRBJ2-3; abundance: few; v_gene: TRBV9; CDR3nt: TGTGCCAGCAGTGAGGGGGGGAGGACCACGGCAGATACGCAGTATTTT; CDR3aa: CASSEGGRTTADTQYF
len: 13; d_gene: TRBD2; j_gene: TRBJ2-5; abundance: -; v_gene: TRBV29-1; CDR3nt: TGCAGCGCGGGAGGAGGCGGCCAAGAGACCCAGTACTTC; CDR3aa: CSAGGGGQETQYF
len: 14; d_gene: TRBD1; j_gene: TRBJ2-1; abundance: -; v_gene: TRBV5-8; CDR3nt: TGTGCCAGCAGCCCGGGACAGGGGAATCATGAGCAGTTCTTC; CDR3aa: CASSPGQGNHEQFF
len: 13; d_gene: -; j_gene: TRBJ2-3; abundance: once; v_gene: TRBV30; CDR3nt: TGTGCCTGGAGTGTAGGCAGCACAGATACGCAGTATTTT; CDR3aa: CAWSVGSTDTQYF
len: 16; d_gene: TRBD1; j_gene: TRBJ2-3; abundance: -; v_gene: TRBV9; CDR3nt: TGTGCCAGCAGCGTAGGATTGGGACAGGGGACAGATACGCAGTATTTT; CDR3aa: CASSVGLGQGTDTQYF
len: 14; d_gene: TRBD2; j_gene: TRBJ2-1; abundance: -; v_gene: TRBV5-1; CDR3nt: TGCGCCAGCAGCTTGGCTAGCGGGAGAAATGAGCAGTTCTTC; CDR3aa: CASSLASGRNEQFF
len: 14; d_gene: -; j_gene: TRBJ1-2; abundance: -; v_gene: TRBV11-2; CDR3nt: TGTGCCAGCAGCTCCGGGGCCGGGTCCTATGGCTACACCTTC; CDR3aa: CASSSGAGSYGYTF
len: 13; d_gene: -; j_gene: TRBJ1-5; abundance: few; v_gene: TRBV7-6; CDR3nt: TGTGCCAGCAGCTCCACCCGCCAGGCGGCCCAGCATTTT; CDR3aa: CASSSTRQAAQHF